The sequence of this T cell receptor beta chain was determined in a study of shared clonotypes between healthy human individuals. Background on the study: Each donor contributed plates that comprised three CD4 naive, three CD4 memory, two CD8 naive and one CD8 memory.

Generated by immunoSEQ multiplex PCR, the TCRdb table keeps only in-frame clones and is missing some. Of about 2.4 million clones listed, roughly 92% are singletons. CD45RA-negative memory and CD45RA+ naive subsets were split from the CD4+ cells. Germline CDR1 is LGHNA and CDR2 is YSLEER. The length of the CDR3 is 17 residues. V was clipped by 3 bases and J by 0 bases, with 15 bases between them. This TCR derives from a man aged 18-30 years in good health. V is TRBV4-3 and J is TRBJ2-1; no firm D call. Sequenced material: naive CD4+ T cells sorted from blood. Regarding subset: CD45RA+ positively selected. The CDR3 region is CASSQYWGPGSYNEQFF. As DNA, the CDR3 is TGCGCCAGCAGCCAGTATTGGGGTCCAGGCTCCTACAATGAGCAGTTCTTC.